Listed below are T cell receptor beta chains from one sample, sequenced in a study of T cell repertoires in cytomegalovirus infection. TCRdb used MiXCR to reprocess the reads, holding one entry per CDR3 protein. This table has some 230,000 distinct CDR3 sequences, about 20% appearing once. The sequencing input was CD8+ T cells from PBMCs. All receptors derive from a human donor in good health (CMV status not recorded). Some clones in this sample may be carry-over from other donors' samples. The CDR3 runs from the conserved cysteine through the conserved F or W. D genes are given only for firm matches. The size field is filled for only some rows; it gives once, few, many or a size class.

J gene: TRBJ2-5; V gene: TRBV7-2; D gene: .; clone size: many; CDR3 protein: CASSKTWPEGTQYF; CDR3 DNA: TGTGCCAGCAGCAAGACGTGGCCCGAAGGGACCCAGTACTTC
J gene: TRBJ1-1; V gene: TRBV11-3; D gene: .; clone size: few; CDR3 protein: CASSFKMNTEAFF; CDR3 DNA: TGTGCCAGCAGCTTTAAGATGAACACTGAAGCTTTCTTT
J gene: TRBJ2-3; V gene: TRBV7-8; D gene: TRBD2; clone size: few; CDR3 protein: CASSNTLRGADTQYF; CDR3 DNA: TGTGCCAGCAGCAACACCCTGCGGGGGGCGGATACGCAGTATTTT
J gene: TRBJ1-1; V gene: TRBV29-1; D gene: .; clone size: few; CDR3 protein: CSVRGGRLETWNTEAFF; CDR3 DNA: TGCAGCGTAAGGGGGGGGAGGTTGGAGACATGGAACACTGAAGCTTTCTTT
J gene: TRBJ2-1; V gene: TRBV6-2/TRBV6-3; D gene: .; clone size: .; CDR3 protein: CASWSVLNEQFF; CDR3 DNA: TGTGCCAGCTGGTCAGTCCTCAATGAGCAGTTCTTC
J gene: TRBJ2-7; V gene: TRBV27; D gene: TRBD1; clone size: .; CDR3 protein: CANSSRDSRYEQYF; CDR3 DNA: TGTGCCAACAGTTCCCGGGACAGCCGGTACGAGCAGTACTTC
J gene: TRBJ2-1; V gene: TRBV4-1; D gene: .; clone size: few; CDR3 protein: CASSHSTQTLNEQFF; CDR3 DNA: TGCGCCAGCAGCCACTCGACCCAGACTCTTAATGAGCAGTTCTTC
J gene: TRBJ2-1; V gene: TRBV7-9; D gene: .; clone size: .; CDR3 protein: CASSHPAGIGNEQFF; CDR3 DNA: TGTGCCAGCAGCCACCCGGCAGGGATAGGGAATGAGCAGTTCTTC
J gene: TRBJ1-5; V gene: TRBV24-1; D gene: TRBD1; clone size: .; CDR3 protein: CATSEGQGSNQPQHF; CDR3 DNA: TGTGCCACCAGTGAGGGACAGGGGAGCAATCAGCCCCAGCATTTT
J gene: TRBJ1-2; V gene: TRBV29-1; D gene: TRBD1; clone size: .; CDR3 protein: CSVEDLGGQKLNYGYTF; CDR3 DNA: TGCAGCGTTGAAGATCTGGGGGGACAGAAGCTTAACTATGGCTACACCTTC